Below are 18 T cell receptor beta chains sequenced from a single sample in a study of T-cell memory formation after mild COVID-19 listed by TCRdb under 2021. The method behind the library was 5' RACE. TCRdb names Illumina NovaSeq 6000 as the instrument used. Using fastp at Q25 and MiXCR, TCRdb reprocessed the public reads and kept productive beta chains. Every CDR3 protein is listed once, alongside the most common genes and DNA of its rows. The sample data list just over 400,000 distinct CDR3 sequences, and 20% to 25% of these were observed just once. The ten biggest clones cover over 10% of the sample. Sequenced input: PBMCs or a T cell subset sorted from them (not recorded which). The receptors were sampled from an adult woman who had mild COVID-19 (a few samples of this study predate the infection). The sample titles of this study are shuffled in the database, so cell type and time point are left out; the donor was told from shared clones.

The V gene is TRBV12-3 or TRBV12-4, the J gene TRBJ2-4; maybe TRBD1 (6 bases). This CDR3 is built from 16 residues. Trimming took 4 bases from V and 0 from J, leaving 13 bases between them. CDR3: CASSWDIELAKNIQYF. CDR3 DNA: TGTGCCAGCAGTTGGGACATTGAACTAGCCAAAAACATTCAGTACTTC.

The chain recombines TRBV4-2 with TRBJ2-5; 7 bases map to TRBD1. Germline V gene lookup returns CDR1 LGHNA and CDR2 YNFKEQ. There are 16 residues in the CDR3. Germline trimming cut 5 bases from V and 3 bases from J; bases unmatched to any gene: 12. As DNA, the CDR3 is TGTGCCAGCAGCGTCAAGCCCCAGGGGGTAGAAGAGACCCAGTACTTC. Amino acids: CASSVKPQGVEETQYF.

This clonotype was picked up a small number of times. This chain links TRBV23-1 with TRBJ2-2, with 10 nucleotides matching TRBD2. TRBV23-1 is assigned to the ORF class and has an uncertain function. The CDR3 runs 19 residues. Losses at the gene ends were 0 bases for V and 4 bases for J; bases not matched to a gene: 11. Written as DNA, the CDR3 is TGCGCCAGCAGTCAATCGGGGCCAGCGGGGGGGCGTGTCACCGGGGAGCTGTTTTTT. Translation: CASSQSGPAGGRVTGELFF.

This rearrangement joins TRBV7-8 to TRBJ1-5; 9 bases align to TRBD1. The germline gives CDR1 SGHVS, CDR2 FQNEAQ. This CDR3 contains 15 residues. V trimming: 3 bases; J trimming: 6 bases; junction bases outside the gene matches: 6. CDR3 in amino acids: CASSFGTGMRQPQHF. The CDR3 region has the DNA TGTGCCAGCAGCTTTGGGACAGGGATGCGTCAGCCCCAGCATTTT. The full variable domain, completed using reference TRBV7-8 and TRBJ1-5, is GAGVSQSPRYKVAKRGQDVALRCDPISGHVSLFWYQQALGQGPEFLTYFQNEAQLDKSGLPSDRFFAERPEGSVSTLKIQRTQQEDSAVYLCASSFGTGMRQPQHFGDGTRLSIL.

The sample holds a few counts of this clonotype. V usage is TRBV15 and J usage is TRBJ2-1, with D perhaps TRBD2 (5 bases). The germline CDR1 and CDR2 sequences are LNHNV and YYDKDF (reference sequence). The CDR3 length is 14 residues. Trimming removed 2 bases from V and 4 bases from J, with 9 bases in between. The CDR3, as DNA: TGTGCCACCAGCAGACTAGCCGGGTACAATGAGCAGTTCTTC. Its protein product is CATSRLAGYNEQFF.

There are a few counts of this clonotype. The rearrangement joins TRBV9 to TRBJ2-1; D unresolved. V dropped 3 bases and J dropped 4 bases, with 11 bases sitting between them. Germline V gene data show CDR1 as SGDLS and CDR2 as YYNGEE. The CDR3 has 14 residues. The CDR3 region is CASSDLQSYNEQFF. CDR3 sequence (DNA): TGTGCCAGCAGCGACCTACAGAGTTACAATGAGCAGTTCTTC.

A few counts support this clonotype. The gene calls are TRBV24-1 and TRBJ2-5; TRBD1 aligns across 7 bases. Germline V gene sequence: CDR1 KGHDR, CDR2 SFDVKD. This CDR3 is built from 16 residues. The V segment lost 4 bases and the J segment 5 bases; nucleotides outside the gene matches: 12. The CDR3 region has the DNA TGTGCCACCAGTGACACTACAGGGGACGCATGGGAGACCCAGTACTTC. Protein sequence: CATSDTTGDAWETQYF.

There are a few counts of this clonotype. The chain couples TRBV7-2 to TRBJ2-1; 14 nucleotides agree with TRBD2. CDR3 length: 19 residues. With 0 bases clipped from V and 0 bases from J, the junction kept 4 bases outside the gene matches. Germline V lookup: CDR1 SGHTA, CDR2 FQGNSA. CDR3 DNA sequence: TGTGCCAGCAGCTTAGCGCTGGGACTAGCGGGAGCCTCCTACAATGAGCAGTTCTTC. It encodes CASSLALGLAGASYNEQFF.

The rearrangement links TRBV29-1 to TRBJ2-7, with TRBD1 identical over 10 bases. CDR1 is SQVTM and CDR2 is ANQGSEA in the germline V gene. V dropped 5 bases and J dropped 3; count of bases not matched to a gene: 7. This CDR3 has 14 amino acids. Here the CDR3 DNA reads TGCAGCGTTCGTCGGACAGGGGGGGACTACGAGCAGTACTTC. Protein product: CSVRRTGGDYEQYF.

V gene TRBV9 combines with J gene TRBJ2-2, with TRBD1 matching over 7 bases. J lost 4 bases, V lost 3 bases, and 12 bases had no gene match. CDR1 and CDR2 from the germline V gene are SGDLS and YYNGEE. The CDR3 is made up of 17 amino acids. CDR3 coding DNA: TGTGCCAGCAGCGGAGATAACAGGGGACCTAGCACCGGGGAGCTGTTTTTT. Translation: CASSGDNRGPSTGELFF.

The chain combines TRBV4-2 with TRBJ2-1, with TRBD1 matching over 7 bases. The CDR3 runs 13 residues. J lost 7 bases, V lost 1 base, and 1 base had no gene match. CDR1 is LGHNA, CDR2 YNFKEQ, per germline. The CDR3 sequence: CASSQAGQNEQFF. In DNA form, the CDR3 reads TGTGCCAGCAGCCAAGCGGGACAGAATGAGCAGTTCTTC.

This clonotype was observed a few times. CDR3 nucleotides: TGTGCCAGCAGTCAAGGACAGCACTCTGGGGCCAACGTCCTGACTTTC. This codes for CASSQGQHSGANVLTF. The chain uses TRBV12-3 or TRBV12-4 and TRBJ2-6, with D perhaps TRBD1 (6 bases). The CDR3 length is 16 residues. Trimming left V 5 bases short and J 0 bases short, with 11 bases between.

DNA of the CDR3: TGTGCCAGCACACAGTGGGATGCCGGGATAGACACTGAAGCTTTCTTT. Protein product: CASTQWDAGIDTEAFF. The genes are TRBV12-3 or TRBV12-4 and TRBJ1-1; D gene uncertain. This CDR3 is built from 16 residues. V was clipped by 7 bases and J by 3 bases, with 21 bases between them.

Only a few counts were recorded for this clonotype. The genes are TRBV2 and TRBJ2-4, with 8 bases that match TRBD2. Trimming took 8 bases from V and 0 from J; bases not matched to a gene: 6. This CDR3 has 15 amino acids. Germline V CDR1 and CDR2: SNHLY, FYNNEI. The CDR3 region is CASREGGLAKNIQYF. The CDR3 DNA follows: TGTGCCAGCCGGGAGGGCGGGTTAGCCAAAAACATTCAGTACTTC.

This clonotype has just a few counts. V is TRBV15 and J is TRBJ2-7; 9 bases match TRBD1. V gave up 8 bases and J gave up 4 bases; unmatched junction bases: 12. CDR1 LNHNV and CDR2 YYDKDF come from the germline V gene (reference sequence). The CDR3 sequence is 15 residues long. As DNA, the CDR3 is TGTGCCACCGCCCGTGGGGGACAGGGTTTTTACGAGCAGTACTTC. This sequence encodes CATARGGQGFYEQYF. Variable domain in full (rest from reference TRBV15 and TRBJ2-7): DAMVIQNPRYQVTQFGKPVTLSCSQTLNHNVMYWYQQKSSQAPKLLFHYYDKDFNNEADTPDNFQSRRPNTSFCFLDIRSPGLGDTAMYLCATARGGQGFYEQYFGPGTRLTVT.

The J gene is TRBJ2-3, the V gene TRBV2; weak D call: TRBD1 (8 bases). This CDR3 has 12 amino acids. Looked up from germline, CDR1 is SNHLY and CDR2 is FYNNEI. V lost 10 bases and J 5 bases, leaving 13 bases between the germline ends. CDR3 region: CATDREGDTQYF. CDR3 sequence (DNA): TGTGCCACGGACAGGGAGGGAGATACGCAGTATTTT.

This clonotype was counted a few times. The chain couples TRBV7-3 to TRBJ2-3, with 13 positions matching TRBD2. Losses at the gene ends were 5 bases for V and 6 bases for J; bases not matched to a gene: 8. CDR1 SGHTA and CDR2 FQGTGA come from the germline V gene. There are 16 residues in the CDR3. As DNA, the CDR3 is TGTGCCAGCAGCCCGCGGACTAGCGGGAGACCTGATACGCAGTATTTT. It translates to CASSPRTSGRPDTQYF.

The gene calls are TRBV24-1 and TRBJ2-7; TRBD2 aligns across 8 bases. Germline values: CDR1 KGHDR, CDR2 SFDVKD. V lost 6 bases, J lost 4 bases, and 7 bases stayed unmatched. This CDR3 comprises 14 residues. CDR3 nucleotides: TGTGCCACCAGTAATAGACTAGCGCCTTACGAGCAGTACTTC. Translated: CATSNRLAPYEQYF.